This T cell receptor (beta chain) was sequenced for a study of cytomegalovirus exposure and HLA in healthy donors (dated by TCRdb to about 2017). Regarding the complete study: According to an earlier analysis of around 600 of the donors, 150 million to 200 million T cells yielded 95 million to 140 million unique TCR beta sequences and less than 300 Gb of sequence data. An early release that covered about 600 HLA-typed donors contained about 300 gigabases of sequencing data and tens of millions of unique TCR sequences. The genetic ancestry cluster associated with self-reported Caucasian donors included 81% of the approximately 400 genotyped donors. The study aimed to test whether cataloging public T cell receptors could reveal signatures of past pathogen exposure. The study profiled the T cell repertoires of 666 subjects by immunosequencing and related them to cytomegalovirus serostatus. A separate validation cohort of roughly 120 different subjects was used in addition to the 666-subject first cohort. The study combined high-throughput TCR immunosequencing, statistical association of individual TCRs with disease status, and machine learning to predict cytomegalovirus infection status. To study patterns of TCR occurrence, a later analysis re-analyzed previously published TCR beta repertoires from 650 to 750 donors and added high-resolution HLA genotyping. In the later analysis, no new phenotypic data were used to find candidate immune exposures; instead, reliance was placed on TCR beta sequences and their occurrence across donors. To decide whether each TCR beta V gene segment behaved as functional or pseudogenic, an earlier analysis of 587 of the donors relied on high-throughput TCR beta sequencing. Donor age, sex, ethnicity and CMV serostatus were collected together with the repertoire data. A later genetic analysis took genome-wide SNP genotypes for about 55% of the roughly 670 donors and used that subset as a discovery cohort. Every discovery cohort repertoire had been produced on one sequencing platform. HLA typing included class I and class II loci at four-digit resolution. The number of donors typed differed by locus, with roughly 629-640 for A, B, C, DRB1 and DQB1, around 560 for DQA1, 606 for DPA1, and roughly 450 for DPB1. Because of strong linkage in the cohort, five DR-DQ haplotypes were treated as single units for association and clustering. Among 398 genotyped donors of the cohort, an average of roughly 240,000 unique TCR beta nucleotide sequences were sequenced per donor, roughly 18% of them non-productive.

The cohort was made up of about 610 healthy bone marrow donors. Cohort members were all nominally healthy when sampled, although unrecorded immune exposures were likely present. The donor tested CMV seropositive, placing the donor among the 250 to 300 seropositive members of the cohort. A peripheral blood sample was provided by each donor, and peripheral blood mononuclear cells were used for TCR beta sequencing. Genomic DNA was extracted from the blood cell samples with the Qiagen DNeasy Blood Extraction Kit. This clone was counted only a few times. Its binding antigen is unknown. The sample holds no much larger clone one base away, and base qualities are not on file. The sample holds other DNA sequences that translate to the same CDR3. The library was made by the immunoSEQ multiplex PCR assay. For the multiplex PCR, a mixture combining 60 forward primers for TCR Vbeta segments and 13 reverse primers for TCR Jbeta segments was used. The CDR3 region of rearranged TCR beta genes was amplified from genomic DNA with a multiplex PCR assay. On the Illumina HiSeq System, the amplified TCR beta libraries were sequenced as 87-base-pair reads. The paper's data handling went like this. Across the 670 or so repertoires, a later analysis counted 60 million to 90 million unique TCR beta chains, some 11 million of which were shared by at least two donors. Raw reads were error-corrected and collapsed into unique sequences by a nearest-neighbor algorithm in which closely related sequences were merged to remove PCR and sequencing errors. Alignment of CDR3 sequences to IMGT reference sequences was used to assign V, D and J gene segments. Each retained sequence needed at least a six-nucleotide match to both a V gene segment and a J gene segment. A rearrangement was called productive if the CDR3 had no stop codons and remained in frame with V and J, and every other rearrangement was called non-productive. CDR3 was defined by IMGT convention, running from the second conserved V-encoded cysteine to the conserved J-encoded phenylalanine. Sequences without an unambiguous match to a single V gene segment were excluded from the earlier analysis of several hundred of the donors. In an earlier analysis of approximately 590 of the donors, a V segment was called functional when productive rearrangements were above 56.7%, and segregating when the standard deviation between donors exceeded 5%. To diagnose cytomegalovirus status from the catalog of TCR beta chain sequences, a statistical classification framework was built. V and J gene assignment, in a later analysis, came from comparing TCR nucleotide sequences with IMGT/GENE-DB human TR gene sequences. The TCRdist pipeline was used in a later analysis to assign CDR3 sequences and most-parsimonious VDJ recombination scenarios. In a later analysis, each TCR beta chain was defined by its CDR3 amino acid sequence together with its V-gene family, and reads lacking a unique V-gene family were excluded. A later analysis removed several hundred highly shared, low-generation-probability nucleotide sequences to deal with suspected cross-contamination and a sequencing artifact. In a later analysis, a clonal expansion index for each public chain was calculated from normalized within-repertoire ranks of inferred template counts. In a later analysis, generation probabilities were computed using a VDJ recombination model fitted to out-of-frame rearrangements, and the results were checked against IGoR. A later analysis scored TCR-TCR, TCR-HLA and TCR-CMV co-occurrence with hypergeometric tests, applying a repertoire-size bias correction to TCR pairs. False discovery rates were estimated in a later analysis by permuting HLA or CMV assignments 20 times. In a later analysis, co-occurring TCRs were grouped with DBSCAN, and TCRdist sequence similarity was added when clustering was performed within HLA-allele-positive subsets. Repertoires with fewer than 30,000 or more than 120,000 public chains, plus five repertoires with anomalous nucleotide sharing, were excluded from co-occurrence clustering. In TCRdb, the immuneACCESS table is reduced to in-frame sequences with V and J assigned. These tables do not hold every clone; where another copy was compared, an unresolved V gene accounts for under half, and the others remain unexplained. That table is the source of V, J and clone size, and D and trimming were worked out from the DNA. For this sample the table gives over 80,000 clones, of which roughly four fifths were detected only once. Together, the top ten hold approximately 3% of the sample.

The CDR3 has 15 amino acids, counting the end cysteine and phenylalanine. Just CDR3 DNA is preserved here, 45 bases in frame from base 1. CDR1 LNHDA and CDR2 SQIVND were looked up in the germline V gene (reference sequence). Clipping removes 6 bases from V and 2 bases from J, with 4 as the unmatched junction base count. What the study reported, not specific to this receptor: Compared with the roughly 700-donor mean, donors in an Asian-associated ancestry cluster had fewer N-insertions in productive TCRs, according to a later genetic analysis. According to a later analysis, TCR association rates differed among HLA loci, with DRB1 alleles showing the most associated TCRs and HLA-C alleles showing the fewest. A later analysis associated approximately 17,000 TCR beta sequences with specific HLA alleles at a false discovery rate of 0.05. In a later analysis, HLA-associated TCR beta chains showed more clonal expansion and lower generation probabilities than non-associated chains that were equally common. Around 16 rarely observed V segments, including chromosome 9 orphons, were excluded from the earlier analysis of approximately 500 of the donors because counts were too low. The study listed 150 to 200 TCR beta chains as associated with cytomegalovirus. When HLA alleles, especially DR and DQ, strongly co-occurred, TCR associations were difficult to assign to individual alleles. In this cohort, only TCR beta chains were sequenced, and detectable features were limited by the absence of alpha or paired-chain data. According to a later analysis, parvovirus B19, influenza, CMV and Epstein-Barr virus appeared linked to several top co-occurrence clusters. It was suggested by the authors that the approach could potentially be generalized to other disease states and immunological phenotypes. A further reported finding was that TCR beta sequences accurately predicted the HLA-A and HLA-B alleles for most subjects in the first cohort. Some IMGT-functional V segments, including TRBV6-2 and TRBV6-3, could not be distinguished by the 87-base-pair reads and were therefore excluded. Across donors, most TCR sequences were observed very rarely, whereas some public TCRs were present in many individuals. A cluster of highly shared sequence variants was judged likely to be a technical artifact of the sequencing pipeline. Correlated functional status among segregating V segments might be attributable to linkage disequilibrium, but an unknown experimental factor could not be ruled out. Cytomegalovirus status was reported to be diagnosed by the classifier with high specificity and sensitivity in both the original and validation cohorts. In a later genetic analysis, a missense DCLRE1C variant was associated with V-gene and J-gene trimming of TCR beta chains, and the association was replicated in an independent cohort. According to a later analysis, most CMV-associated TCR beta chains appeared to be HLA-restricted, and the HLA associations seemed to be driven largely by CMV exposure. In an earlier analysis of around 500 of the donors, most TCR beta V segments appeared in productive rearrangements about 87% or about 30% of the time, broadly matching IMGT annotations. CMV serostatus was the only immune exposure information available for the cohort. Because some donors lacked HLA typing at each locus, the association tests relied only on the typed subset. In vitro tests confirmed that three of the cytomegalovirus-associated TCR beta chains recognize cytomegalovirus antigens. The presence/absence analyses assumed that sequencing depth was roughly uniform across donors, and that assumption may not be true.

The sequence links TRBV19 to TRBJ1-5; 10 bases in the middle match TRBD1. This receptor was taken from a young man in good health and CMV-seropositive. Sequenced: PBMCs. The CDR3 is CASSPGTGGNQPQHF. The nucleotide sequence is TGTGCCAGTAGCCCCGGGACAGGGGGCAATCAGCCCCAGCATTTT.